This entry lists 27 T cell receptor beta chains sequenced from one sample in a study of T cell responses to AZD1222 COVID-19 vaccine (dated by TCRdb to about 2021). Receptor amplification or capture employed the immunoSEQ multiplex PCR assay. TCRdb provides this immuneACCESS table in a form limited to in-frame rearrangements. Some clones are lacking; in checked studies, under half of them reflect an unresolved V gene, and why the rest are absent is not known. The table for this sample lists some 180,000 clones; more than 90% of them were counted only once. Roughly 1.6% of the sample is in the top ten clones. Per the publication, the time point label means: baseline before first vaccination. This material consisted of peripheral blood, taken on day 0 of AZD1222 vaccination. The receptor source for this set is an adult in good health.

This chain joins TRBV7-6 and TRBJ2-2, with D hard to call. Looked up from germline, CDR1 is SGHVS and CDR2 is FNYEAQ. V gave up 2 bases and J gave up 6 bases, with 16 bases separating them. The CDR3 has 16 amino acids. The CDR3 reads CASSLMSDASPGELFF. CDR3 sequence (DNA): TGTGCCAGCAGCTTAATGTCCGATGCATCCCCCGGGGAGCTGTTTTTT.

V gene TRBV6-5 combines with J gene TRBJ2-7; possibly TRBD2 for D (6 bases). Trimming took off 8 bases at V and 9 bases at J, with 11 bases between the two ends. In germline, CDR1 is MNHEY, CDR2 SVGAGI. This CDR3 contains 10 residues. CDR3 DNA sequence: TGTGCCAGCGGAGCGGGCTTGCAGTACTTC. This translates into CASGAGLQYF.

The chain is built from TRBV7-2 and TRBJ2-1; D is unresolved. Trimming shortened V by 1 base and J by 9 bases, and 10 bases separated the two germline ends. CDR1 is SGHTA and CDR2 is FQGNSA in the germline V gene. The CDR3 extends over 13 amino acids. In DNA, the CDR3 is TGTGCCAGCAGCTTAGTCAGTTGGGGTGAGCAGTTCTTC. Encoded protein: CASSLVSWGEQFF. Full variable domain (rest looked up from reference TRBV7-2 and TRBJ2-1): GAGVSQSPSNKVTEKGKDVELRCDPISGHTALYWYRQSLGQGLEFLIYFQGNSAPDKSGLPSDRFSAERTGGSVSTLTIQRTQQEDSAVYLCASSLVSWGEQFFGPGTRLTVL.

V and J are TRBV6-5 and TRBJ2-1; either TRBD1 or TRBD2 may fit D (5 bases each). The V end lost 2 bases, the J end lost 8 bases, and 13 bases lay between the germline ends. The CDR3 is made up of 14 amino acids. Germline V gene lookup returns CDR1 MNHEY and CDR2 SVGAGI. In nucleotides, the CDR3 is TGTGCCAGCAGTTACCGATCCGGGGCCTATGAGCAGTTCTTC. Its translation is CASSYRSGAYEQFF.

Points on this clone: One end of the junction fails to match germline, which may point to a read error. V is TRBV4-3 and J is TRBJ2-3; 7 nucleotides agree with TRBD2. The CDR3 has 13 residues. Germline loops: CDR1 LGHNA, CDR2 YSLEER. CDR3 loop: CASSQGLAETQYF. In DNA form, the CDR3 reads TGCGCCAGCAGCCAAGGACTAGCAGAAACGCAGTATTTT.

The chain recombines TRBV19 with TRBJ1-1; D is ambiguous. V lost 4 bases and J lost 0, with 9 bases in between. This CDR3 contains 14 residues. The germline gives CDR1 LNHDA, CDR2 SQIVND (reference sequence). The CDR3 loop reads CASSSRAVNTEAFF. The CDR3 bases are TGTGCCAGTAGTAGCCGGGCCGTGAACACTGAAGCTTTCTTT.

The V call is TRBV2, the J call TRBJ1-5; TRBD1 is a possible D gene (6 bases). Germline V gives CDR1 SNHLY, CDR2 FYNNEI. The V end lost 5 bases, the J end lost 0 bases, and 11 bases lay between the germline ends. This CDR3 spans 15 amino acids. CDR3 in amino acids: CASSWTVFSNQPQHF. The CDR3 bases are TGTGCCAGCAGTTGGACAGTGTTTAGCAATCAGCCCCAGCATTTT.

The chain uses TRBV27 and TRBJ2-2, with D unclear. The CDR3 extends over 13 amino acids. Germline CDR1 and CDR2: MNHEY and SMNVEV (reference sequence). The V gene lost 3 bases and the J gene lost 2 bases, with 4 bases spanning the gap. For the CDR3, the DNA is TGTGCCAGCAGTTTCCACAACACCGGGGAGCTGTTTTTT. Amino acid sequence: CASSFHNTGELFF.

The rearrangement joins TRBV7-9 to TRBJ2-1; D remains ambiguous. This CDR3 region has 8 residues. V lost 5 bases to trimming and J lost 14 bases, with 4 bases between them. Germline V gene data show CDR1 as SEHNR and CDR2 as FQNEAQ (reference sequence). The CDR3 DNA reads as TGTGCCAGCAGCCTTAAGTTCTTC. As protein: CASSLKFF. Full variable domain (outside the CDR3, taken from reference TRBV7-9 and TRBJ2-1): DTGVSQNPRHKITKRGQNVTFRCDPISEHNRLYWYRQTLGQGPEFLTYFQNEAQLEKSRLLSDRFSAERPKGSFSTLEIQRTEQGDSAMYLCASSLKFFGPGTRLTVL.

V is TRBV7-3 and J is TRBJ2-1; D unclear. From germline, CDR1 is SGHTA and CDR2 FQGTGA. The length of the CDR3 is 16 residues. V lost 5 bases and J 5 bases, leaving 19 bases between the germline ends. The CDR3 region is CASSPAYNFPNNEQFF. The CDR3 DNA reads as TGTGCCAGCAGCCCCGCCTATAATTTCCCCAACAATGAGCAGTTCTTC.

This rearrangement joins TRBV7-8 to TRBJ1-4; no firm D call. Germline lookup yields CDR1 SGHVS and CDR2 FQNEAQ. The CDR3 contains 15 residues. V was clipped by 1 base and J by 1 base, with 7 bases between them. The CDR3 DNA reads TGTGCCAGCAGCTTAGATGGGTTAACTAATGAAAAACTGTTTTTT. As protein: CASSLDGLTNEKLFF. The full variable domain, its missing parts supplied by reference TRBV7-8 and TRBJ1-4, is GAGVSQSPRYKVAKRGQDVALRCDPISGHVSLFWYQQALGQGPEFLTYFQNEAQLDKSGLPSDRFFAERPEGSVSTLKIQRTQQEDSAVYLCASSLDGLTNEKLFFGSGTQLSVL.

V gene TRBV6-5 combines with J gene TRBJ1-2, with a weak D call TRBD1 (6 bases). V shed 6 bases and J shed 7 bases, with 12 bases lying between them. This CDR3 is 12 amino acids long. Germline-derived CDR1 and CDR2 are MNHEY and SVGAGI. The CDR3 DNA reads as TGTGCCAGCAGCCCCGGGACATTTGGCTACACCTTC. Encoded protein: CASSPGTFGYTF.

The chain employs TRBV20-1 and TRBJ2-1; no clear D gene. From germline, CDR1 is DFQATT and CDR2 SNEGSKA (reference sequence). The CDR3 runs 11 residues. Deletions cut 4 bases from V and 7 bases from J, with 8 bases between. The chain's CDR3 is CSATRRNEQFF. DNA for the CDR3: TGCAGTGCTACCAGGAGAAATGAGCAGTTCTTC.

The rearrangement links TRBV7-9 to TRBJ1-6, with D perhaps TRBD1 (6 bases). V was clipped by 7 bases and J by 1 base, with 17 bases between them. Germline V lookup: CDR1 SEHNR, CDR2 FQNEAQ (reference sequence). This CDR3 comprises 17 residues. The CDR3 sequence is CASTSNRVGSYNSPLHF. The DNA of the CDR3 is TGTGCCAGCACCTCCAACAGGGTCGGGTCCTATAATTCACCCCTCCACTTT. Looking up the rest from reference TRBV7-9 and TRBJ1-6 gives the full variable domain: DTGVSQNPRHKITKRGQNVTFRCDPISEHNRLYWYRQTLGQGPEFLTYFQNEAQLEKSRLLSDRFSAERPKGSFSTLEIQRTEQGDSAMYLCASTSNRVGSYNSPLHFGNGTRLTVT.

This chain uses TRBV9 with TRBJ2-3; perhaps TRBD2 as D (7 bases). The V and J ends lost 0 bases and 4 bases respectively, with 15 bases between them. The CDR3 sequence is 16 residues long. Germline CDR1 reads SGDLS; CDR2 reads YYNGEE. Here the CDR3 reads CASSVEGDYSPDTQYF. As DNA, the CDR3 is TGTGCCAGCAGCGTAGAGGGGGACTATTCCCCAGATACGCAGTATTTT.

This chain joins TRBV4-1 and TRBJ2-3; maybe TRBD2 (6 bases). The CDR3 consists of 19 residues. Germline V gives CDR1 MGHRA, CDR2 YSYEKL. V was trimmed by 3 bases and J by 2 bases, leaving 24 bases between them. For the CDR3, the DNA is TGCGCCAGCAGCCAGTTCGGGACTGAGTTCCGAAGGTCCACAGATACGCAGTATTTT. Its translation: CASSQFGTEFRRSTDTQYF.

The rearrangement links TRBV5-1 to TRBJ1-5; D gene ambiguous. V dropped 4 bases and J dropped 2 bases, with 10 bases sitting between them. The CDR3 length is 14 residues. Per the germline V gene, CDR1 is SGHRS and CDR2 is YFSETQ. This chain's CDR3 is CASSNGLGNQPQHF. DNA for the CDR3: TGCGCCAGCAGCAATGGGCTTGGCAATCAGCCCCAGCATTTT.

With respect to this clone: One junction end disagrees with the germline gene, perhaps due to a read error. The chain joins TRBV19 to TRBJ2-7; D possibly corresponds to TRBD1 (5 bases). This CDR3 region has 12 residues. Germline V gives CDR1 LNHDA, CDR2 SQIVND (reference sequence). CDR3 region: CASSTLPRQLQF. The DNA for the CDR3 is TGTGCCAGTAGTACACTCCCCCGACAGTTACAGTTC.

The chain carries TRBV18 and TRBJ2-1; tentatively, D is TRBD2 (6 bases). The CDR3 totals 14 residues. V lost 3 bases and J 1 base, leaving 7 bases between the germline ends. The V gene's germline CDR1 is KGHSH and CDR2 LQKENI. The CDR3 DNA is TGTGCCAGCTCACCGGGGGGATCCTACAATGAGCAGTTCTTC. This sequence encodes CASSPGGSYNEQFF.

This clone has a single count. The J gene is TRBJ2-1, the V gene TRBV11-1; D possibly corresponds to TRBD2 (6 bases). CDR3 length equals 16 residues. CDR1 is SGHAT and CDR2 is FQDESV in the germline V gene (reference sequence). V dropped 5 bases and J dropped 7 bases, with 21 bases sitting between them. CDR3 amino acids: CASSPTGGAGSNEQFF. CDR3 DNA: TGTGCCAGCAGCCCTACCGGCGGTGCGGGAAGTAATGAGCAGTTCTTC.

The chain carries TRBV7-9 and TRBJ1-2; the D gene is possibly TRBD1 (5 bases). The germline V gene encodes CDR1 SEHNR and CDR2 FQNEAQ (reference sequence). V lost 4 bases to trimming and J lost 8 bases, with 8 bases between them. CDR3 length equals 11 residues. The CDR3 DNA reads as TGTGCCAGCAGCTCGACAGAGGGCTACACCTTC. This gives the protein CASSSTEGYTF.

The rearrangement uses TRBV18 and TRBJ2-7; D perhaps matches TRBD2 (6 bases). The CDR3 loop spans 16 amino acids. CDR1 is KGHSH and CDR2 is LQKENI in the germline V gene. V was trimmed by 3 bases and J by 7 bases, leaving 22 bases between them. The CDR3 nucleotides are TGTGCCAGCTCACCTGTACTCGGGACTCCTACGGGGGAGCAGTACTTC. Translating it yields CASSPVLGTPTGEQYF. The entire variable domain, with the rest obtained from reference TRBV18 and TRBJ2-7, is as follows: NAGVMQNPRHLVRRRGQEARLRCSPMKGHSHVYWYRQLPEEGLKFMVYLQKENIIDESGMPKERFSAEFPKEGPSILRIQQVVRGDSAAYFCASSPVLGTPTGEQYFGPGTRLTVT.

This rearrangement joins TRBV19 to TRBJ1-4; TRBD1 matches at 8 bases. Losses at the gene ends were 3 bases for V and 6 bases for J; bases not matched to a gene: 15. CDR1 and CDR2 from the germline V gene are LNHDA and SQIVND (reference sequence). The CDR3 length is 18 residues. CDR3 sequence: CASSIDRPKAGGDEKLFF. In DNA, the CDR3 is TGTGCCAGTAGTATTGACCGGCCGAAGGCAGGGGGCGATGAAAAACTGTTTTTT.

CDR3 in amino acids: CASSQDLRASYEQYF. The CDR3 bases are TGCGCCAGCAGCCAAGATCTGCGGGCTTCCTACGAGCAGTACTTC. V usage is TRBV4-1 and J usage is TRBJ2-7, with a possible D match to TRBD2 (5 bases). The germline gives CDR1 MGHRA, CDR2 YSYEKL. Trimming left V 0 bases short and J 1 base short, with 10 bases between. The CDR3 covers 15 residues.

V and J are TRBV2 and TRBJ2-2, with 15 bases lining up with TRBD2. Germline V CDR1 and CDR2: SNHLY, FYNNEI. The trim removed 4 bases at V and 7 bases at J, leaving 4 bases unmatched. This CDR3 has 16 residues. The CDR3 reads CASSGTSGRGDGELFF. CDR3 DNA sequence: TGTGCCAGCAGTGGGACTAGCGGGAGGGGAGACGGGGAGCTGTTTTTT.

The gene calls are TRBV2 and TRBJ2-7; 7 nucleotides agree with TRBD1. The CDR3 has 13 amino acids. With V trimmed by 5 bases and J by 2 bases, 3 bases remained unmatched. From germline, CDR1 is SNHLY and CDR2 FYNNEI. The CDR3 DNA sequence: TGTGCCAGCAGTCGGGACAGAGCCTACGAGCAGTACTTC. This codes for CASSRDRAYEQYF.

This chain joins TRBV7-9 and TRBJ2-1; 9 positions match TRBD2. The V and J ends lost 1 base and 4 bases, in that order; junction bases with no gene match: 2. The V gene's germline CDR1 is SEHNR and CDR2 FQNEAQ (reference sequence). This CDR3 region has 15 residues. The DNA of the CDR3 is TGTGCCAGCAGCTTAGTAGCGGGGGCATACAATGAGCAGTTCTTC. This encodes CASSLVAGAYNEQFF.